This T cell receptor beta chain was identified during a study of blood T cell repertoires in COVID-19. Per the authors' pipeline: Quantification of nucleated cells was approximated via reference gene primer amplification. Measured with immunoSEQ multiplex PCR; TCRdb has only the in-frame clones, and not every one. V and J calls and clone size come straight from that table; D and trimming were deduced from the DNA. The repertoire has 150,000 to 200,000 clones, roughly 77% of them found once; the top ten carry roughly 5.6%. Seattle participants joined during active infection and were tracked over time. This CDR3 comprises 17 residues. CDR1 and CDR2 from the germline V gene are SGHRS and YFSETQ. The ends lost 4 bases at V and 0 bases at J; junction bases unmatched: 10.

The sequencing sample was made of peripheral blood. This TCR derives from a middle-aged woman with COVID-19, enrolled during active disease. V is TRBV5-1 and J is TRBJ2-7; 10 positions match TRBD2. The CDR3 DNA reads TGCGCCAGCAGCGCGGTCACTAGCGGGACCGTCTCCTACGAGCAGTACTTC. Translation gives CASSAVTSGTVSYEQYF.